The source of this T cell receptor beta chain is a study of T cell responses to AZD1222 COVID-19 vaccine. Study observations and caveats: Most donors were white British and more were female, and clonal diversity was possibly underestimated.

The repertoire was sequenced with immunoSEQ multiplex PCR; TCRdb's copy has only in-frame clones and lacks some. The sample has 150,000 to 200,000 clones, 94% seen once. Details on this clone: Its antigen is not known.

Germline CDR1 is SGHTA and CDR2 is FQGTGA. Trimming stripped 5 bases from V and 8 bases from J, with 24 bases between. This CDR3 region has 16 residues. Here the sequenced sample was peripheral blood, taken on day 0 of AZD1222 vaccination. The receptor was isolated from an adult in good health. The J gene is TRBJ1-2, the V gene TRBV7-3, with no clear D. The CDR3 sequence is CASSPTPRIGQRGYTF. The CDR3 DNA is TGTGCCAGCAGCCCTACCCCGAGGATTGGCCAGAGGGGCTACACCTTC.